This TCR beta chain was observed in a study of blood T cell repertoires in COVID-19. Study-wide background: Acute and convalescent COVID-19 specimens originated in the United States, Italy and Spain. T cells, B-cell-depleted T cells, or PBMCs supplied cDNA or gDNA.

CDR3 length: 18 residues. V gave up 2 bases and J gave up 1 base; unmatched junction bases: 9. Germline V lookup: CDR1 SGHVS, CDR2 FQNEAQ. Original analysis: It was from reference gene primer amplification that nucleated cell counts were estimated. Some clones are missing from TCRdb's copy, which holds only in-frame ones; the method was immunoSEQ multiplex PCR. The V and J calls and clone size come from that table; D and trimming were worked out from the DNA. The repertoire consists of around 450,000 clones, with more than 85% occurring once and the leading ten covering roughly 4%. This receptor was obtained from a woman aged 25 to 39 with acute or convalescent COVID-19. The specimen was peripheral blood. This sequence joins TRBV7-8 and TRBJ1-3; 9 bases are a match to TRBD1. The CDR3 sequence: CASSLWVLGQGSGNTIYF. The CDR3 DNA reads TGTGCCAGCAGCTTATGGGTCCTCGGACAGGGGTCTGGAAACACCATATATTTT.